The 26 T cell receptor beta chains below come from one sample, sequenced in a study of Ad26.COV2.S vaccination and SARS-CoV-2 variants listed by TCRdb under 2021. The method behind the library was the immunoSEQ multiplex PCR assay. TCRdb holds this immuneACCESS table with in-frame rearrangements only. Some clones are missing; in checked studies, unresolved V genes explain under half, and the rest has no known cause. Counted in this sample were fewer than 400,000 clones; roughly 84% of them appeared once. The top ten hold more than 1.5% of the sample. Per the publication, the treatment or condition label means: around 19 received Ad26.COV2.S at low or high dose, single or two shots; 5 received placebo; per-sample allocation not given. Repertoires of vaccine and placebo recipients were sequenced from samples taken on day 63 after the first injection. Source: peripheral blood, taken in a trial of Ad26.COV2.S vaccine versus placebo. These receptor sequences come from a person aged 18-65 years who received the Ad26.COV2.S COVID-19 vaccine or a placebo.

This rearrangement joins TRBV2 to TRBJ2-1; 12 nucleotides align to TRBD2. The CDR3 has 18 residues. The V and J ends lost 2 bases and 4 bases, in that order; junction bases with no gene match: 9. The germline V gene has CDR1 SNHLY and CDR2 FYNNEI. CDR3 DNA sequence: TGTGCCAGCAGTGAACCTCTAGCGGGGGGGCCGGTTTACAATGAGCAGTTCTTC. Encoded protein: CASSEPLAGGPVYNEQFF.

This chain links TRBV7-2 with TRBJ2-5; D gene ambiguous. CDR1 and CDR2 (germline): SGHTA, FQGNSA. Trimming left V 1 base short and J 1 base short, with 10 bases between. The CDR3 consists of 15 residues. CDR3 sequence reads: CASSLDLWAQETQYF. The CDR3 DNA reads TGTGCCAGCAGCTTAGATCTTTGGGCCCAAGAGACCCAGTACTTC.

This clone was counted a single time. The genes are TRBV18 and TRBJ1-1; D not certain. This CDR3 spans 12 amino acids. V lost 8 bases to trimming and J lost 1 base, with 8 bases between them. CDR1 is KGHSH and CDR2 is LQKENI in the germline V gene. The DNA of the CDR3 is TGTGCCAGCCGTGTCAGGAACACTGAAGCTTTCTTT. Amino acids: CASRVRNTEAFF.

This sequence joins TRBV6-2 or TRBV6-3 and TRBJ2-7; 10 nucleotides match TRBD1. J gave up 2 bases and V 2 bases, and 3 bases lay outside the gene matches. The CDR3 loop spans 15 amino acids. The germline V gene has CDR1 MNHEY and CDR2 SVGEGT. The CDR3 loop reads CASSYGQGGTYEQYF. The CDR3 DNA is TGTGCCAGCAGTTACGGACAGGGGGGAACCTACGAGCAGTACTTC.

The rearrangement links TRBV6-5 to TRBJ1-3, with no clear D. Per germline, CDR1 MNHEY and CDR2 SVGAGI. The length of the CDR3 is 15 residues. V shed 0 bases and J shed 8 bases, with 14 bases lying between them. The CDR3 loop reads CASSYSKGGGDTIYF. The CDR3, as DNA: TGTGCCAGCAGTTACTCGAAAGGTGGCGGCGACACCATATATTTT.

This clone was detected a few times. The J gene is TRBJ2-5, the V gene TRBV19; no firm D call. V was clipped by 5 bases and J by 1 base, with 17 bases between them. This CDR3 is 16 amino acids long. In germline, CDR1 is LNHDA, CDR2 SQIVND (reference sequence). CDR3 nucleotide sequence: TGTGCCAGTAGTTACGGCAGGTTCCCCTCCCAAGAGACCCAGTACTTC. This codes for CASSYGRFPSQETQYF.

The chain uses TRBV11-2 and TRBJ2-3; D call uncertain. The V end was cut by 5 bases, the J end by 0 bases, with 6 bases between. Germline lookup yields CDR1 SGHAT and CDR2 FQNNGV. CDR3 size: 13 residues. The CDR3 DNA reads TGTGCCAGCAGCGACGGAAGCACAGATACGCAGTATTTT. Its translation is CASSDGSTDTQYF.

The rearrangement joins TRBV30 to TRBJ1-2, with TRBD1 matching 8 bases. The CDR3 is made up of 15 amino acids. V was pared by 6 bases and J by 1 base, with 10 bases of the junction left unmatched. Germline assignment: CDR1 GTSNPN and CDR2 SVGIG (reference sequence). CDR3 sequence (DNA): TGTGCCTGTTGGGACAGGATCTATTTTAACTATGGCTACACCTTC. Its translation: CACWDRIYFNYGYTF.

This clone was seen just once. The chain couples TRBV10-2 to TRBJ2-5, with 9 positions matching TRBD1. V shed 6 bases, J shed 1 base, and the junction held 6 bases outside the gene matches. The CDR3 has 15 residues. Germline values: CDR1 WSHSY, CDR2 SAAADI. CDR3 protein: CASSDLGQGQETQYF. DNA for the CDR3: TGCGCCAGCAGCGACCTGGGACAGGGCCAAGAGACCCAGTACTTC.

V usage is TRBV10-3 and J usage is TRBJ1-6; TRBD1 is a possible D gene (5 bases). This CDR3 contains 14 residues. The germline V gene has CDR1 ENHRY and CDR2 SYGVKD. Trimming removed 7 bases at V and 9 bases at J, with 16 bases between. Here the CDR3 DNA reads TGTGCCATCAAAGGAGCAGGGAGTAGTTCACCCCTCCACTTT. Translating it yields CAIKGAGSSSPLHF.

V gene TRBV5-1 combines with J gene TRBJ1-2; D unresolved. Trimming cost V 4 bases and J 8 bases, with 21 bases left between them. The CDR3 runs 15 residues. Germline CDR1 SGHRS, CDR2 YFSETQ. In DNA, the CDR3 is TGCGCCAGCAGCCCGGGAGGGCCTCAGGAGTGGGGCTACACCTTC. Protein: CASSPGGPQEWGYTF. The full variable domain, in which reference TRBV5-1 and TRBJ1-2 provide the parts outside the CDR3, is KAGVTQTPRYLIKTRGQQVTLSCSPISGHRSVSWYQQTPGQGLQFLFEYFSETQRNKGNFPGRFSGRQFSNSRSEMNVSTLELGDSALYLCASSPGGPQEWGYTFGSGTRLTVV.

This clone has just a few counts. V is TRBV11-2 and J is TRBJ2-2; a possible D gene is TRBD1 (5 bases). The CDR3 loop spans 12 amino acids. Trimming removed 9 bases from V and 3 bases from J, with 8 bases in between. Germline V lookup: CDR1 SGHAT, CDR2 FQNNGV. The CDR3 bases are TGTGCCAGTACGACAGACACCGGGGAGCTGTTTTTT. This sequence encodes CASTTDTGELFF.

V gene TRBV6-6 combines with J gene TRBJ2-2; D is tentatively TRBD1 or TRBD2 (5 bases each). The V end lost 4 bases, the J end lost 4 bases, and 13 bases lay between the germline ends. This CDR3 has 15 residues. Germline V CDR1 and CDR2: MNHNY, SVGAGI (reference sequence). CDR3 in DNA: TGTGCCAGCAGTTCCGGGACGGGGACCACCGGGGAGCTGTTTTTT. Translation gives CASSSGTGTTGELFF.

V usage is TRBV30 and J usage is TRBJ2-7; D is ambiguous. Germline assignment: CDR1 GTSNPN and CDR2 SVGIG (reference sequence). The CDR3 spans 14 residues. V was cut by 2 bases and J by 1 base, with 12 bases left in between. CDR3 amino acids: CAWSRIPFSYEQYF. The DNA for the CDR3 is TGTGCCTGGAGTCGGATTCCCTTTTCCTACGAGCAGTACTTC.

The rearrangement joins TRBV19 to TRBJ1-6; D unclear. The CDR3 is made up of 14 amino acids. The germline gives CDR1 LNHDA, CDR2 SQIVND (reference sequence). V dropped 0 bases and J dropped 8 bases, with 8 bases sitting between them. CDR3 amino acids: CASSIDPVDSPLHF. In DNA form, the CDR3 reads TGTGCCAGTAGTATAGACCCGGTGGATTCACCCCTCCACTTT.

V usage is TRBV18 and J usage is TRBJ1-1; D is unresolved. The V gene's germline CDR1 is KGHSH and CDR2 LQKENI. The length of the CDR3 is 14 residues. The V gene lost 3 bases and the J gene lost 0 bases, with 8 bases spanning the gap. CDR3 protein: CASSPPALNTEAFF. As DNA, the CDR3 is TGTGCCAGCTCACCCCCGGCACTGAACACTGAAGCTTTCTTT.

This sequence joins TRBV2 and TRBJ1-1, with a weak D call TRBD1 (5 bases). V lost 7 bases, J lost 2 bases, and 11 bases lay in between. This CDR3 contains 13 residues. The V gene's germline CDR1 is SNHLY and CDR2 FYNNEI. The CDR3 sequence is CASMRDGNTEAFF. The CDR3 coding sequence is TGTGCCAGCATGAGGGACGGAAACACTGAAGCTTTCTTT.

This chain uses TRBV6-7 with TRBJ1-5; D might be TRBD1 (5 bases). TRBV6-7 is annotated as an ORF whose role is uncertain. Trimming took 0 bases from V and 0 from J, leaving 21 bases between them. This CDR3 has 20 residues. CDR3 DNA: TGTGCCAGCAGTTACTCGTTCAACCACGCAGGGAAGGGTAGCAATCAGCCCCAGCATTTT. Translating gives CASSYSFNHAGKGSNQPQHF.

There are a few counts of this clone. The chain uses TRBV2 and TRBJ1-2; unclear D gene. The V end lost 1 base, the J end lost 4 bases, and 7 bases lay between the germline ends. CDR3 length: 13 amino acids. The germline CDR1 and CDR2 sequences are SNHLY and FYNNEI. In nucleotides, the CDR3 is TGTGCCAGCAGTGAAGGCGGATCCTATGGCTACACCTTC. Translation gives CASSEGGSYGYTF. The full variable domain, rest sourced from reference TRBV2 and TRBJ1-2, is EPEVTQTPSHQVTQMGQEVILRCVPISNHLYFYWYRQILGQKVEFLVSFYNNEISEKSEIFDDQFSVERPDGSNFTLKIRSTKLEDSAMYFCASSEGGSYGYTFGSGTRLTVV.

The rearrangement joins TRBV14 to TRBJ2-7, with D possibly being TRBD2 (6 bases). Looked up from germline, CDR1 is SGHDN and CDR2 is FVKESK. The CDR3 is 16 amino acids. The V gene lost 3 bases and the J gene lost 2 bases, with 17 bases spanning the gap. The CDR3 nucleotides are TGTGCCAGCAGCCACTTCGGAGGGTCGTCCCCCTACGAGCAGTACTTC. The encoded protein is CASSHFGGSSPYEQYF.

The rearrangement joins TRBV13 to TRBJ1-6; possible D gene TRBD1, 6 bases. This CDR3 spans 16 amino acids. The germline V and J ends were trimmed by 2 bases and 0 bases, with 8 bases remaining between them. CDR1 is PRHDT, CDR2 FYEKMQ, per germline (reference sequence). CDR3 in amino acids: CASSLLQGSYNSPLHF. The CDR3 DNA sequence: TGTGCCAGCAGCTTACTACAGGGCTCCTATAATTCACCCCTCCACTTT.

There are a few counts of this clone. The V and J genes are TRBV18 and TRBJ1-6; D ambiguous. CDR3 size: 12 residues. Trimming took 4 bases from V and 5 from J, leaving 3 bases between them. The germline V gene has CDR1 KGHSH and CDR2 LQKENI. CDR3 coding DNA: TGTGCCAGCTCACTTGATAATTCACCCCTCCACTTT. Translated, it gives CASSLDNSPLHF.

The V gene is TRBV10-3, the J gene TRBJ1-5; tentative D call: TRBD1 (6 bases). The V gene lost 4 bases and the J gene lost 6 bases, with 13 bases spanning the gap. Per the germline V gene, CDR1 is ENHRY and CDR2 is SYGVKD. The CDR3 length is 14 residues. The CDR3 reads CAISGGAGSQPQHF. The CDR3, as DNA: TGTGCCATCAGTGGGGGGGCAGGAAGTCAGCCCCAGCATTTT.

The chain links TRBV20-1 to TRBJ1-1, with a possible D match to TRBD1 (5 bases). The CDR3 runs to 14 residues. CDR1 DFQATT and CDR2 SNEGSKA come from the germline V gene (reference sequence). V was shortened by 7 bases and J by 2 bases, with 17 bases between the two germline ends. The CDR3 bases are TGCAGTGTTCGTGACAGAAGGGCTAACACTGAAGCTTTCTTT. Translation: CSVRDRRANTEAFF.

This clone occurred once. V usage is TRBV5-4 and J usage is TRBJ2-2; possible D gene TRBD1, 6 bases. There are 15 residues in the CDR3. V lost 4 bases and J lost 6, with 16 bases in between. Per the germline V gene, CDR1 is SGHNT and CDR2 is YYREEE (reference sequence). CDR3 region: CASSPWQQGPGELFF. CDR3 in DNA: TGTGCCAGCAGCCCGTGGCAACAGGGACCCGGGGAGCTGTTTTTT.

The gene calls are TRBV3-1 (or the pseudogene TRBV3-2) and TRBJ1-5, with D tentatively TRBD1 (6 bases). CDR3 length: 14 residues. CDR1 LGHDT and CDR2 YNNKEL come from the germline V gene (reference sequence). Trimming shortened V by 0 bases and J by 7 bases, and 10 bases separated the two germline ends. The CDR3 region has the DNA TGTGCCAGCAGCCAAGAAGGGGGAGGGCAGCCCCAGCATTTT. This translates into CASSQEGGGQPQHF.